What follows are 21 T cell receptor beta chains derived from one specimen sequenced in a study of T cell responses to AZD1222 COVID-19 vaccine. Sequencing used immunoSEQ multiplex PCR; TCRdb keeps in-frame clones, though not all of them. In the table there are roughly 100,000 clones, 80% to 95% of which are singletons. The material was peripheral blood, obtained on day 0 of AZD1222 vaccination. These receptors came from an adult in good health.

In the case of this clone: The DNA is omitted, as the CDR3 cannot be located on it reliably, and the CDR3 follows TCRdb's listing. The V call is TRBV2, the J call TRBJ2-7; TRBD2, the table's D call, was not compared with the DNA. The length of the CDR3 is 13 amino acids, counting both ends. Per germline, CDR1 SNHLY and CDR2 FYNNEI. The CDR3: CASSLEREDEQYF.

The CDR3 DNA follows: TGTGCCAGCAGCTTAGCTTCCGCGGGAACCTACGAGCAGTACTTC. Translated: CASSLASAGTYEQYF. The J gene is TRBJ2-7, the V gene TRBV11-3; maybe TRBD2 (6 bases). This CDR3 has 15 amino acids. V gave up 1 base and J gave up 2 bases, with 12 bases separating them. CDR1 SGHNT and CDR2 YENEEA come from the germline V gene. Combining the CDR3 with reference TRBV11-3 and TRBJ2-7 gives the whole variable domain EAGVVQSPRYKIIEKKQPVAFWCNPISGHNTLYWYLQNLGQGPELLIRYENEEAVDDSQLPKDRFSAERLKGVDSTLKIQPAELGDSAVYLCASSLASAGTYEQYFGPGTRLTVT.

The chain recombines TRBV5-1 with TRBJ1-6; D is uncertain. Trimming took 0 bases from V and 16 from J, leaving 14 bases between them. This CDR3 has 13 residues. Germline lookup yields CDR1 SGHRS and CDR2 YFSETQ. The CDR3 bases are TGCGCCAGCAGCTTGGATAACAGAATTATACTCCACTTT. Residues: CASSLDNRIILHF.

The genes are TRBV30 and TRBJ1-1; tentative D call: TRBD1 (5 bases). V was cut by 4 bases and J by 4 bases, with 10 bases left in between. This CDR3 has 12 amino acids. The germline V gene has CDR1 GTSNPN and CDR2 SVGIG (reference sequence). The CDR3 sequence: CAWKSGGTEAFF. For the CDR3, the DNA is TGTGCCTGGAAATCGGGGGGCACTGAAGCTTTCTTT. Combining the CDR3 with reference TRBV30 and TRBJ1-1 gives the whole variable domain SQTIHQWPATLVQPVGSPLSLECTVEGTSNPNLYWYRQAAGRGLQLLFYSVGIGQISSEVPQNLSASRPQDRQFILSSKKLLLSDSGFYLCAWKSGGTEAFFGQGTRLTVV.

CDR3 in amino acids: CASSSSRRVSDEQFF. CDR3 sequence (DNA): TGTGCCAGCAGCTCCTCTCGCAGGGTTTCCGATGAGCAGTTCTTC. The rearrangement links TRBV7-9 to TRBJ2-1; TRBD1 might be the D (5 bases). Trimming took 4 bases from V and 8 from J, leaving 18 bases between them. The CDR3 consists of 15 residues. CDR1 SEHNR and CDR2 FQNEAQ come from the germline V gene (reference sequence).

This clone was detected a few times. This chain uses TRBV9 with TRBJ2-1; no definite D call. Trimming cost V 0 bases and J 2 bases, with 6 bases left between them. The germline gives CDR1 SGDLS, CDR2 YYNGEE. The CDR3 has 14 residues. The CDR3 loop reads CASSVVDTYNEQFF. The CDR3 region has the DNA TGTGCCAGCAGCGTAGTAGACACCTACAATGAGCAGTTCTTC.

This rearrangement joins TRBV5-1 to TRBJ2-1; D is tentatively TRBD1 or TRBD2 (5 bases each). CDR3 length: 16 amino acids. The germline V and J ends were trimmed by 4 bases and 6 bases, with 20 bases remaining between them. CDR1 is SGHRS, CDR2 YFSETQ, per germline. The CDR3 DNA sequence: TGCGCCAGCAGCCCCACCGGGGCCCTCCCGTCCAATGAGCAGTTCTTC. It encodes CASSPTGALPSNEQFF. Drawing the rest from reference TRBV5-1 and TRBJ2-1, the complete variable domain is KAGVTQTPRYLIKTRGQQVTLSCSPISGHRSVSWYQQTPGQGLQFLFEYFSETQRNKGNFPGRFSGRQFSNSRSEMNVSTLELGDSALYLCASSPTGALPSNEQFFGPGTRLTVL.

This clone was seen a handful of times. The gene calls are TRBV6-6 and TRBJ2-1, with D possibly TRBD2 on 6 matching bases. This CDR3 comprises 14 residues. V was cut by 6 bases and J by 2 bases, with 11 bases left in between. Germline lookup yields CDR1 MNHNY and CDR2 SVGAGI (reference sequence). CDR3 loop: CASSTGLTYNEQFF. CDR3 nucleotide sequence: TGTGCCAGCAGCACGGGACTTACCTACAATGAGCAGTTCTTC.

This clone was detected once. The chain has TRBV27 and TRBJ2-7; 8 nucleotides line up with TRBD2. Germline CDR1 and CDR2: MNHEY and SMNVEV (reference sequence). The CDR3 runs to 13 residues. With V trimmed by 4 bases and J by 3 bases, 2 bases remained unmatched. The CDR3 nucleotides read TGTGCCAGCAGTTGGGGGACTAGCTACGAGCAGTACTTC. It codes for CASSWGTSYEQYF.

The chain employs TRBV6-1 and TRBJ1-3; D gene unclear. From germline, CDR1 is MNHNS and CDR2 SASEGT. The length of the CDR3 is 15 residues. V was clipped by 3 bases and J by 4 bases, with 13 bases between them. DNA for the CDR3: TGTGCCAGCAGTGACCAACCACAGACGGGAAACACCATATATTTT. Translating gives CASSDQPQTGNTIYF.

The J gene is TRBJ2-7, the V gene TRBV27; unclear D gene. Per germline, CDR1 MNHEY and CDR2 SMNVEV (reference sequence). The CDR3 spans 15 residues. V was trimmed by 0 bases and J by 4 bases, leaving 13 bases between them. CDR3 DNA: TGTGCCAGCAGTTTATCCTACGGTCCCTCTTACGAGCAGTACTTC. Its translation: CASSLSYGPSYEQYF.

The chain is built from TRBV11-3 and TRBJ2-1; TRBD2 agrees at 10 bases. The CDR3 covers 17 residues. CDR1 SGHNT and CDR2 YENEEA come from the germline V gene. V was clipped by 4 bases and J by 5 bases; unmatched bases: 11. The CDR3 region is CASSWETSGDRNNEQFF. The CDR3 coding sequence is TGTGCCAGCAGCTGGGAAACTAGCGGGGACCGAAACAATGAGCAGTTCTTC.

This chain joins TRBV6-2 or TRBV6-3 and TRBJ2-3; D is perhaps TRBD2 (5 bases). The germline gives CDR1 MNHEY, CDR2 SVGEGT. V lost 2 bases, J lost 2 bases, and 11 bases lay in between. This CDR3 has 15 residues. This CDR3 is CASSYRGLVTDTQYF. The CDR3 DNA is TGTGCCAGCAGTTACCGAGGACTTGTCACAGATACGCAGTATTTT.

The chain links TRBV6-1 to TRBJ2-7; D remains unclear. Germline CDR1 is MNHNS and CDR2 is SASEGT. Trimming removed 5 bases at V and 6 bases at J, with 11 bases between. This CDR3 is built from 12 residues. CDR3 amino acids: CASSLLHREQYF. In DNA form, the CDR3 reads TGTGCCAGCAGTTTACTCCATCGCGAGCAGTACTTC.

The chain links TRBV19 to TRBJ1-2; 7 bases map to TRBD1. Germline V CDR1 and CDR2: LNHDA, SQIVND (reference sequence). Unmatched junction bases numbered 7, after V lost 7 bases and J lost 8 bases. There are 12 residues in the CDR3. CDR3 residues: CASTRTGGGYTF. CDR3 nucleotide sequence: TGTGCCAGTACCCGGACAGGAGGAGGCTACACCTTC.

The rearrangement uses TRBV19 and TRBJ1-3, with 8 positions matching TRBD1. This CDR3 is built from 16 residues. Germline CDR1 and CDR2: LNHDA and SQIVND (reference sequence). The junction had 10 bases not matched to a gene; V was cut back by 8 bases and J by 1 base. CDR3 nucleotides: TGTGCCAGTGGCGCCGGACAGGGTTATTCTGGAAACACCATATATTTT. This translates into CASGAGQGYSGNTIYF.

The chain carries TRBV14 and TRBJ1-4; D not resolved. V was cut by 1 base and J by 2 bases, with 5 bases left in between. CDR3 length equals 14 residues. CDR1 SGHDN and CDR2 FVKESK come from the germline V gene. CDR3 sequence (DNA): TGTGCCAGCAGCCAAGGGCGGACTAATGAAAAACTGTTTTTT. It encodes CASSQGRTNEKLFF.

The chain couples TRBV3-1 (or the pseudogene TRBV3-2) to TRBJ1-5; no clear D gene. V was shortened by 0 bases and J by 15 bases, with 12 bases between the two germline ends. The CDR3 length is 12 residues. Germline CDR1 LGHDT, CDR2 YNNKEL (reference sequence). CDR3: CASSQDRGPRHF. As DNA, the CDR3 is TGTGCCAGCAGCCAAGATCGCGGGCCGCGGCATTTT.

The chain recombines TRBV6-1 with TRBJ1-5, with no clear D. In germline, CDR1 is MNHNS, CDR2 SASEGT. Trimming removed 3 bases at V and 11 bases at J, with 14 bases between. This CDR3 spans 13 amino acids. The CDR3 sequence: CASSDVGVLAQHF. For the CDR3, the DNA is TGTGCCAGCAGTGACGTCGGGGTACTGGCCCAGCATTTT.

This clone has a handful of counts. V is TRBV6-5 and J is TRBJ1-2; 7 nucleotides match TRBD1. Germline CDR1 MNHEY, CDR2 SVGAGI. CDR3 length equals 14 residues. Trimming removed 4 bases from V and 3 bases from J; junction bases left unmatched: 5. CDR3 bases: TGTGCCAGCAGTTCGACAGGGATCCACTATGGCTACACCTTC. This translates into CASSSTGIHYGYTF.

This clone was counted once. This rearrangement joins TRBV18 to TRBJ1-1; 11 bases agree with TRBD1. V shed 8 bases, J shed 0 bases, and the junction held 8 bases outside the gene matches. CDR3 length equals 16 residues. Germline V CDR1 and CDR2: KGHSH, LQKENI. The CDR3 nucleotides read TGTGCCAGCACCATGGACAGGGGGCTAATGAACACTGAAGCTTTCTTT. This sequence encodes CASTMDRGLMNTEAFF.